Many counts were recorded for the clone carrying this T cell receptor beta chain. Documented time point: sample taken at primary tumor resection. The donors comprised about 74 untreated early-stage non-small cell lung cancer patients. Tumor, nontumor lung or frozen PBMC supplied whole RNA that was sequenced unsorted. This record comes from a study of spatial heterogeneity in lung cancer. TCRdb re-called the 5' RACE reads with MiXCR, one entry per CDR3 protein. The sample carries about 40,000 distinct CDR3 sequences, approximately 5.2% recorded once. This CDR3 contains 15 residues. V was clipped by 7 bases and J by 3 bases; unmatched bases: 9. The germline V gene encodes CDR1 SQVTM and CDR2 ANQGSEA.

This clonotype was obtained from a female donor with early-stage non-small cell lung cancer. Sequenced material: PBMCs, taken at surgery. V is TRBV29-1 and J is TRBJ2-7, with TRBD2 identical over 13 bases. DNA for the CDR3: TGCAGCGCCGTCCCCGGACTAGCGGGGGACTACGAGCAGTACTTC. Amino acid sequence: CSAVPGLAGDYEQYF.